The T cell receptor (beta chain) described here comes from a study of blood T cell repertoires in COVID-19. For the study at large: Acute-phase and convalescent COVID-19 samples originated in the United States, Italy and Spain.

V was clipped by 2 bases and J by 0 bases, with 10 bases between them. From germline, CDR1 is SGHTA and CDR2 FQGNSA. The length of the CDR3 is 15 residues. TCRdb's copy holds only in-frame clones and misses some; the assay was immunoSEQ multiplex PCR. The sample consists of 100,000 to 120,000 clones, around 84% of them appearing once. Material for sequencing was peripheral blood. This clonotype was obtained from a human donor in a cohort sampled during active COVID-19. The J gene is TRBJ1-1, the V gene TRBV7-2; D might be TRBD1 (5 bases). The CDR3 region has the DNA TGTGCCAGCAGCTTAATGGGGCGAATGAACACTGAAGCTTTCTTT. Translated, it gives CASSLMGRMNTEAFF.